Listed below are T cell receptor beta chains from one sample, sequenced in a study of shared clonotypes between healthy human individuals. Repertoires were generated with immunoSEQ multiplex PCR, while TCRdb's copy carries only in-frame clones and drops some. Among about 600,000 clones listed, 97% were seen once. The sequencing sample was made of naive CD4+ T cells sorted from blood. These TCRs come from a woman between 25 and 40 years old in good health. CDR3s include the opening cysteine and the closing phenylalanine or tryptophan. The order of the fields is V gene, J gene, CDR3 protein.

>TRBV4-1|TRBJ2-7
CASSQALRATAYEQYF
>TRBV18|TRBJ1-1
CASSPLTENTEAFF
>TRBV19|TRBJ1-2
CASSNRQGADYGYTF
>TRBV10-2|TRBJ2-3
CASGRGLSDTQYF
>TRBV10-3|TRBJ2-5
CAISEGQQETQYF
>TRBV13|TRBJ2-7
CASSLQREGRRTYEQYF
>TRBV5-1|TRBJ2-7
CASSLGGSPYEQYF
>TRBV5-1|TRBJ2-3
CASSLPDSTDTQYF
>TRBV11-2|TRBJ2-7
CASSPRWSEQYF
>TRBV19|TRBJ2-3
CASSQRQGWGTDTQYF
>TRBV29-1|TRBJ2-7
CSVEGRLGVFGSYEQYF
>TRBV7-3|TRBJ1-2
CASSLGTDYGYTF
>TRBV5-1|TRBJ1-1
CASALAGNTEAFF
>TRBV27|TRBJ2-5
CASGRGLAGEETQYF
>TRBV5-1|TRBJ2-7
CASSSGTGSSYEQYF
>TRBV19|TRBJ2-7
CASSMEAGGLFEQYF
>TRBV5-4|TRBJ1-3
CASSPHRAGNTIYF
>TRBV7-9|TRBJ2-7
CASTRGAYEQYF
>TRBV28|TRBJ2-7
CASGGNSYEQYF
>TRBV6-6|TRBJ1-4
CASSSVDISTNEKLFF
>TRBV6-5|TRBJ1-1
CASSYWQGDTEAFF
>TRBV5-6|TRBJ2-2
CASRKVTGELFF